This T cell receptor (beta chain) was retrieved from a study of blood T cell repertoires in COVID-19. Overall study: The United States, Italy and Spain supplied acute and convalescent COVID-19 samples. Sources were T cells, B-cell-depleted T cells, or PBMCs; the material itself was cDNA or gDNA.

CDR3 length equals 14 residues. Trimming took 8 bases from V and 2 from J; bases not matched to a gene: 6. Germline V gene sequence: CDR1 LNHDA, CDR2 SQIVND (reference sequence). A single count supports this clone. Authors' processing steps: Estimation of nucleated cell counts relied on the amplification of reference gene primers. Here immunoSEQ multiplex PCR was the method, and the copy in TCRdb shows in-frame clones only, minus some. That table supplies the V and J calls and clone size; D and trimming were determined from the DNA. The data contain 150,000 to 200,000 clones, just under 90% of them singletons.

Sample: peripheral blood. This TCR came from a woman between 18 and 29 years old who had recovered from COVID-19. The gene calls are TRBV19 and TRBJ2-3; 8 bases align to TRBD2. Written as DNA, the CDR3 is TGTGCCAGTCGGGCGGGGGGCCCCACAGATACGCAGTATTTT. It translates to CASRAGGPTDTQYF.